This T cell receptor (beta chain) was documented in a study of T cell repertoires in cytomegalovirus infection. Study summary: HLA-C-restricted CMV epitopes, recently identified, and well-studied HLA-B-restricted ones were used by the study.

The CDR3 length is 13 residues. CDR1 DFQATT and CDR2 SNEGSKA come from the germline V gene (reference sequence). With 6 bases removed from V and 3 bases from J, the gap between germline ends came to 15 bases. From the reads, TCRdb called clonotypes with MiXCR, one entry per CDR3 protein. The table records approximately 470,000 distinct CDR3 sequences, roughly 42% of them present only once. Remarks on this clonotype: Its antigen remains unidentified.

The material was cultured PBMCs, obtained from culture after CMV antigen stimulation. The genes are TRBV20-1 and TRBJ2-7; possibly TRBD1 for D (6 bases). The source of this sequence is a human donor in good health (CMV status not recorded). Some clones in this sample may be carry-over from other donors' samples. CDR3: CSARRGFSYEQYF. The CDR3 nucleotides are TGCAGTGCCCGCAGGGGCTTCAGCTACGAGCAGTACTTC.